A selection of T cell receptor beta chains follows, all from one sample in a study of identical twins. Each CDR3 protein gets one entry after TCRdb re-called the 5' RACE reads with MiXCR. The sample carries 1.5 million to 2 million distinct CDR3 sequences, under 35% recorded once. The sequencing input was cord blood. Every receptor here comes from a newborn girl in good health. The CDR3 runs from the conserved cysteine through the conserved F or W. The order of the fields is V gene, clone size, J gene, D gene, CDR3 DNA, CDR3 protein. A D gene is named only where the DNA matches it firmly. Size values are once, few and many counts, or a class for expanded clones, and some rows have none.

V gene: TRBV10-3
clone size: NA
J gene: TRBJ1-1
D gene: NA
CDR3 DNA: TGTGCCATCAGTGAGTCGTTGGGGACAGAAGCTTTCTTT
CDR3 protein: CAISESLGTEAFF

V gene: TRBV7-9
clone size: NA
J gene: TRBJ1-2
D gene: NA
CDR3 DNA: TGTGCCAGCAGCTCCCTCGGGACTCCTTATGGCTACACCTTC
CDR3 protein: CASSSLGTPYGYTF

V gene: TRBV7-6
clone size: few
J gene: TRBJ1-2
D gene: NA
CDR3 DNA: TGTGCCAGCAGCCTCAGGGGAGGTCCCGGATATGGCTACACCTTC
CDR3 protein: CASSLRGGPGYGYTF

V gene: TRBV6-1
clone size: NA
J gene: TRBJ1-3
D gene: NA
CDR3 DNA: TGTGCCAGCAGTGAATGGCCGGTGGACACCATATATTTT
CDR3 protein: CASSEWPVDTIYF

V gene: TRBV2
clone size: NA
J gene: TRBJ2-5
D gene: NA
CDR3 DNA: TGTGCCAGCAAGGGGGATGGGGAGACCCAGTACTTC
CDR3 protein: CASKGDGETQYF

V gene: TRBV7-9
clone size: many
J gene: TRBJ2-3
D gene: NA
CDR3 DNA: TGTGCCAGCAGCGCACTCGGGGATACGCAGTATTTT
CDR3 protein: CASSALGDTQYF

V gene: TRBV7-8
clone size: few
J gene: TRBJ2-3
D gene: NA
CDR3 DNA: TGTGCCAGCAGCGCAAGAGGTCGGCGCCCAGATACGCAGTATTTT
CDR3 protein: CASSARGRRPDTQYF

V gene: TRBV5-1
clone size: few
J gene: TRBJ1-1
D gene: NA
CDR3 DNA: TGCGCCAGCAGCTTGGAAATCGCCAACCTGAACACTGAAGCTTTCTTT
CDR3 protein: CASSLEIANLNTEAFF

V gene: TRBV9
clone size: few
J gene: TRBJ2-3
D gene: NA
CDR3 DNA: TGTGCCAGCAGCGTCTTAGGGTCGGCCAGCACAGATACGCAGTATTTT
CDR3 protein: CASSVLGSASTDTQYF

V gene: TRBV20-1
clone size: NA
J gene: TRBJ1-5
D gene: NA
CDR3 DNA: TGCAGTGCTATAAAACACGAGGGCAATCAGCCCCAGCATTTT
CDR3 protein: CSAIKHEGNQPQHF

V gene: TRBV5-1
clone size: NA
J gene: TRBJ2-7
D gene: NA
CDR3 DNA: TGCGCCAGCAGCTTGGGGCTCCACTCCTACGAGCAGTACTTC
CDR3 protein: CASSLGLHSYEQYF

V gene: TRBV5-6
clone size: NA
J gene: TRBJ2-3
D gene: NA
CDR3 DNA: TGTGCCAGCAGCGCCGTTAGCACAGATACGCAGTATTTT
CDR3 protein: CASSAVSTDTQYF

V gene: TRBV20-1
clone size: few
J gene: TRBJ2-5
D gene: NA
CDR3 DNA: TGCAGTGCTACATCGGACAGTGTTTCGGGGACCCAGTACTTC
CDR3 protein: CSATSDSVSGTQYF

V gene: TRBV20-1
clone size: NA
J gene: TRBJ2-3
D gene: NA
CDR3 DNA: TGCAGTGCTAGAGATCCAGGGAGGATAGATACGCAGTATTTT
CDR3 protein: CSARDPGRIDTQYF

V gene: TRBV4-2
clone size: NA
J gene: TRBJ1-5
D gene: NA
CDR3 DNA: TGTGCCAGCAGCCAAGAAAGTTTGGGAGTCGGGAATCAGCCCCAGCATTTT
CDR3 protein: CASSQESLGVGNQPQHF

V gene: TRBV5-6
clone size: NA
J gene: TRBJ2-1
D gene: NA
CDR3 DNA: TGTGCCAGCAGCGACCCCTTGGATGAGCAGTTCTTC
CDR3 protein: CASSDPLDEQFF

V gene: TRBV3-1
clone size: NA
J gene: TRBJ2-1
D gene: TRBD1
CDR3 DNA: TGTGCCAGCAGCCAAGCCTACCCGGACAGGGGTCCCTACAATGAGCAGTTCTTC
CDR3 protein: CASSQAYPDRGPYNEQFF

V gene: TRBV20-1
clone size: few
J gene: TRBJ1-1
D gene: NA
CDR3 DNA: TGCAGTGCTAGAGAAGGGCGCCGGACTGAAGCTTTCTTT
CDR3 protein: CSAREGRRTEAFF

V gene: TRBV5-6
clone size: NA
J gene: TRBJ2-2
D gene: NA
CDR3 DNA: TGTGCCAGCAGCCCCGACGTCGGGGAGCTGTTTTTT
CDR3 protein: CASSPDVGELFF

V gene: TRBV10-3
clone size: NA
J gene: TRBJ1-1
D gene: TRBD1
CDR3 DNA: TGTGCCATCAGTGGGGACAGGGTGACTGAAGCTTTCTTT
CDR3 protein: CAISGDRVTEAFF

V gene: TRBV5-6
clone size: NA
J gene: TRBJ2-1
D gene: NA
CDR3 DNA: TGTGCCAGCAGCTTGGTGCTAGCGACGCAGTTCTTC
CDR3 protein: CASSLVLATQFF

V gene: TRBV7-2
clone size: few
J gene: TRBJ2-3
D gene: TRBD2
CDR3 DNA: TGTGCCAGCAGCCGCGCGTCGACTAGCGGGGACGTGGCAGATACGCAGTATTTT
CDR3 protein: CASSRASTSGDVADTQYF

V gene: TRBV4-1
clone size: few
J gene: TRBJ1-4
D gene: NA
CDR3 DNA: TGCGCCAGCAGCCAAGCTTCCCACAGGGTTATATTAGAAAAACTGTTTTTT
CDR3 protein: CASSQASHRVILEKLFF

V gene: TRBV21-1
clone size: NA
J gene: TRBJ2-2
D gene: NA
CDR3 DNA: TGTGCCATCCTGACTAGCGCAGACACCGGGGAGCTGTTTTTT
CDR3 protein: CAILTSADTGELFF

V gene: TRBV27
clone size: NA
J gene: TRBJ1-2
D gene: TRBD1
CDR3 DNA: TGTGCCAGCAGTTTAAAGGCAGGGGGGTGGGATGGCTGCACCTTC
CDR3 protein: CASSLKAGGWDGCTF

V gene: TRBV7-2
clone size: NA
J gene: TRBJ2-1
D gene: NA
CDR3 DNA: TGTGCCAGCAGCCAGACAGGGAGGGGGTCCTACAATGAGCAGTTCTTC
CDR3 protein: CASSQTGRGSYNEQFF

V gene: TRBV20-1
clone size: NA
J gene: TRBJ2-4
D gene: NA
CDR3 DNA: TGCAGTGCTTATATCCCCCCTGTCTTTTACGAGCACTACTTC
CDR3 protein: CSAYIPPVFYEHYF

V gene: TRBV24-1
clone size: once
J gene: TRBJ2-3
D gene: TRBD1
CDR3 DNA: TGTGCCACCAGTGATTTAACTGGGACAGACAGGCCAGATACGCAGTATTTT
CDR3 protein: CATSDLTGTDRPDTQYF

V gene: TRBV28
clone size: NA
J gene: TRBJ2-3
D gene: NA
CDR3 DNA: TGTGCCAGCAGTCAGAGTAGTGGAGATACGCAGTATTTT
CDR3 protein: CASSQSSGDTQYF

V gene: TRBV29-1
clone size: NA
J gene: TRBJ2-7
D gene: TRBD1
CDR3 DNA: TGCGGCGTTGCAGGCCTCCGGGACAGGGGGTCCTACGAGCAGTACTTC
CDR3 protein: CGVAGLRDRGSYEQYF

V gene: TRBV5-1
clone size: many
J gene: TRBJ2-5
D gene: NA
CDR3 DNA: TGTGCCAGCGGCCTCCTGGAGACCCAGTACTTC
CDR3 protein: CASGLLETQYF

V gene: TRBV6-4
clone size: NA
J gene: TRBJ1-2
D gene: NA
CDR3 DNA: TGTGCCAGCAGCCCTTACTGGGTTAACTATGGCTACACCTTC
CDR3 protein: CASSPYWVNYGYTF

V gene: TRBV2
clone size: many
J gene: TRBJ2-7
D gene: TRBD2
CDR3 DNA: TGTGCCACCAACGGGGGGGACTCCTACGAGCAGTACTTC
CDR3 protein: CATNGGDSYEQYF

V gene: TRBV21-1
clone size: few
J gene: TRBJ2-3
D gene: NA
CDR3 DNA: TGTGTCGACGTATCAAGGGGCTTTTTCCATACTAGCACAGATACGCAGTATTTT
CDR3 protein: CVDVSRGFFHTSTDTQYF

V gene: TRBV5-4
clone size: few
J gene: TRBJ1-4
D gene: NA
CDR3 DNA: TGTGCCAGCAGCTTGGGCCCCGAGGGAACTAATGAAAAACTGTTTTTT
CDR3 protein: CASSLGPEGTNEKLFF

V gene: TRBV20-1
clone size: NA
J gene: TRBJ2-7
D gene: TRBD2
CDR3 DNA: TGCATCTCCTTACCCCTAGCGGGGACCTACGAGCAGTACTTC
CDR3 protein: CISLPLAGTYEQYF

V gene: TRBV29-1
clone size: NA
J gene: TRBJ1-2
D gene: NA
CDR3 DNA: TGCAGCGTTGCCAGGCCGAATGATTATGGCTACACCTTC
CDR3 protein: CSVARPNDYGYTF

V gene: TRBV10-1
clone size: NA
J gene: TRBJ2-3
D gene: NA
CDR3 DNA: TGCGCCAGCAGTGAGGACCGCTTAGATACGCAGTATTTT
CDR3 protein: CASSEDRLDTQYF

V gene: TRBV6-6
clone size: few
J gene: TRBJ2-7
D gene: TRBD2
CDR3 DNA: TGTGCCAGCAGACCACTAGCGGAGAGCTCCTACGAGCAGTACTTC
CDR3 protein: CASRPLAESSYEQYF

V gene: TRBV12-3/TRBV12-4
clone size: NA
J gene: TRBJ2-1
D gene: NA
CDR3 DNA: TGTGCCAGCAGTTCCAATCGGGGGATAGGCAATGAGCAGTTCTTC
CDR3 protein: CASSSNRGIGNEQFF

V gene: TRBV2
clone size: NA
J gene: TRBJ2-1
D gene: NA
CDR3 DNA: TGTGCCAGCAGGAAAGCGGGCTACAATGAGCAGTTCTTC
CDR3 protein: CASRKAGYNEQFF

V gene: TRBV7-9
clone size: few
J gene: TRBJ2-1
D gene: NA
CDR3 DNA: TGTGCCAGCAGCTTATTTGGGTCCGGGAGTGGGAACAATGAGCAGTTCTTC
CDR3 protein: CASSLFGSGSGNNEQFF

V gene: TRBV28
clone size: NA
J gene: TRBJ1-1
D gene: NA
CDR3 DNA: TGTGCCAGCAGTTCACGACAGCCGAACACTGAAGCTTTCTTT
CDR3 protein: CASSSRQPNTEAFF

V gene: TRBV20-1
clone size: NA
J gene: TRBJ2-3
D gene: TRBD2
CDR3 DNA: TGCAGTGCTCTAGCGGGAGGATCCACAGATACGCAGTATTTT
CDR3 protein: CSALAGGSTDTQYF

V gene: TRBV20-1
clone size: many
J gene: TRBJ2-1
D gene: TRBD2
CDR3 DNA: TGCAGTGCGTGGACTAGCGGGAGGGCCGTTGAGCAGTTCTTC
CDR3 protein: CSAWTSGRAVEQFF

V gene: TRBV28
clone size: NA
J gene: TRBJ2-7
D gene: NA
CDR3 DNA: TGTGCCAGCACCCAAGGGAGGCAGCCCTACGAGCAGTACTTC
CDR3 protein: CASTQGRQPYEQYF

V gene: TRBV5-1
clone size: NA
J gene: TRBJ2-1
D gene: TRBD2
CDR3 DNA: TGCGCCAGCAGCGTAGCGGGAGAGGACGAGCAGTTCTTC
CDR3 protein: CASSVAGEDEQFF

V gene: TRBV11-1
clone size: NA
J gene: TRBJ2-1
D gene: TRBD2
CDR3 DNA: TGTGCCAGCAGCAGGCTGCCCGGGACTAGCGGGTCTAATGAGCAGTTCTTC
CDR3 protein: CASSRLPGTSGSNEQFF

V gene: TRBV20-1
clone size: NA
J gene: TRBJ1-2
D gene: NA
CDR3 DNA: TGCAGTGCTAGGACCCAGGGTGTCGATGGCTACACCTTC
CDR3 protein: CSARTQGVDGYTF

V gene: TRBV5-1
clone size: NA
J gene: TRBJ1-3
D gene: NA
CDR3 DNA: TGCGCCAGCAGCTTGGAGGCACCTGGAAACACCATATATTTT
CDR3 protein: CASSLEAPGNTIYF

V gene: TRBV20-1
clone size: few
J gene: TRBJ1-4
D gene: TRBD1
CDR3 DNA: TGCAGTGCTACCGGGACAGGGCGGGAAAAACTGTTTTTT
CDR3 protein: CSATGTGREKLFF